Shown below are 13 T cell receptor beta chains from a single sample sequenced in a study of tumor-infiltrating lymphocytes in oesophageal squamous cell carcinoma. TCRdb re-called the PCR reads through MiXCR, storing one row per CDR3 protein. The repertoire holds fewer than 15,000 distinct CDR3 sequences, with around half as singletons. The sequenced sample was esophageal tumor tissue. The source of these receptors is a male donor with esophageal squamous cell carcinoma.

The chain uses TRBV7-4 and TRBJ1-2; maybe TRBD1 (6 bases). CDR1 and CDR2 from the germline V gene are SGHVT and SQSDAQ. V lost 3 bases, J lost 8 bases, and 16 bases lay in between. CDR3 length: 14 amino acids. For the CDR3, the DNA is TGTGCCAGCAGCTTGAGACAGGCTCTCAAGGGCTACACCTTC. This sequence encodes CASSLRQALKGYTF.

The sample holds one count of this clonotype. One junction end does not reproduce the germline sequence, and a read error may be involved. The chain is built from TRBV6-4 and TRBJ1-1; D is possibly TRBD1 (5 bases). Germline V gene lookup returns CDR1 MRHNA and CDR2 SNTAGT. The CDR3 loop spans 16 amino acids. CDR3 in DNA: TGTGCCAGCAGTGATGTGGTGTGGGGGTCGGGTTACGAGCAGTACTTT. Residues: CASSDVVWGSGYEQYF.

At least ten counts were recorded for this clonotype. J is TRBJ2-1 and V is TRBV5-6; D may be TRBD2 (5 bases). The V and J ends lost 4 bases and 15 bases respectively, with 23 bases between them. The CDR3 covers 14 residues. CDR1 and CDR2 (germline): SGHDT, YYEEEE. The CDR3 region has the DNA TGTGCCAGCAGCCCCTATTTTGGGCTAGCCCCCCTGTTCTTC. Protein sequence: CASSPYFGLAPLFF.

This clonotype has just a few counts. This chain joins TRBV7-2 and TRBJ2-3; 8 bases map to TRBD2. This CDR3 comprises 15 residues. The V segment lost 5 bases and the J segment 2 bases; nucleotides outside the gene matches: 6. Looked up from germline, CDR1 is SGHTA and CDR2 is FQGNSA. The CDR3 region is CASSPQAGATDTQYF. CDR3 sequence (DNA): TGTGCCAGCAGCCCACAAGCGGGAGCCACAGATACGCAGTATTTT.

This clonotype is labeled medium-sized. This rearrangement joins TRBV20-1 to TRBJ2-5, with a tentative D call TRBD2 (6 bases). Per the germline V gene, CDR1 is DFQATT and CDR2 is SNEGSKA (reference sequence). Deletions cut 3 bases from V and 5 bases from J, with 19 bases between. This CDR3 contains 15 residues. The CDR3 bases are TGCAGTGCTAGGGACCTAGCGTATGGTTTGGAGACCCAGTACTTC. It is translated as CSARDLAYGLETQYF.

The rearrangement links TRBV28 to TRBJ2-7, with 9 bases fitting TRBD2. Germline V gives CDR1 MDHEN, CDR2 SYDVKM. This CDR3 comprises 14 residues. The ends lost 7 bases at V and 7 bases at J; junction bases unmatched: 11. CDR3 coding DNA: TGTGCCAGCAACAGCGGGGGGAACTACAATGAGCAGTACTTC. It yields the protein CASNSGGNYNEQYF.

The count of this clonotype is one. V and J are TRBV10-2 and TRBJ1-2, with D perhaps TRBD1 (5 bases). The CDR3 runs 13 residues. Germline V gene data show CDR1 as WSHSY and CDR2 as SAAADI. Trimming removed 6 bases from V and 4 bases from J, with 12 bases in between. CDR3: CASSERQLYGYTF. The CDR3 DNA follows: TGCGCCAGCAGCGAGAGACAGCTCTATGGCTACACCTTC.

In its sample, this clonotype ranks as medium-sized. The rearrangement uses TRBV7-9 and TRBJ2-7, with 14 bases fitting TRBD2. CDR1 is SEHNR, CDR2 FQNEAQ, per germline (reference sequence). V was clipped by 6 bases and J by 10 bases; unmatched bases: 8. The CDR3 is 14 amino acids. CDR3 in DNA: TGTGCCAGCAGGTCGGGACTAGCGGGAGCCGATCAGTACTTC. Its translation is CASRSGLAGADQYF.

This clonotype was observed many times. This chain connects TRBV5-1 to TRBJ1-1, with D perhaps TRBD1 (5 bases). CDR1 SGHRS and CDR2 YFSETQ come from the germline V gene. The CDR3 runs to 14 residues. The V gene lost 6 bases and the J gene lost 7 bases, with 19 bases spanning the gap. The CDR3 coding sequence is TGCGCCAGCACCGAGGGAACGGGGGGTAGTGAAGCTTTCTTT. It is translated as CASTEGTGGSEAFF.

The CDR3 nucleotides are TGTGCCAGCAGCCCTAGACTAGGCAATGAGCAGTTCTTC. Translating gives CASSPRLGNEQFF. The J gene is TRBJ2-7, the V gene TRBV6-8, with D possibly being TRBD2 (6 bases). The DNA end is more similar to TRBJ2-1, so the J call may be wrong. CDR1 is MNHGY and CDR2 is SAAAGT in the germline V gene. This CDR3 has 13 amino acids.

This chain links TRBV28 with TRBJ2-1; maybe TRBD2 (6 bases). In germline, CDR1 is MDHEN, CDR2 SYDVKM. V was trimmed by 1 base and J by 6 bases, leaving 16 bases between them. CDR3 length equals 16 residues. This CDR3 is CASSLFPLQRANEQFF. The CDR3 DNA follows: TGTGCCAGCAGTTTATTTCCTCTTCAGCGGGCCAATGAGCAGTTCTTC.

This clonotype is medium-sized in the sample. The chain is built from TRBV12-3 or TRBV12-4 and TRBJ1-1; possible D gene TRBD1, 5 bases. Between the trimmed V and J ends, which lost 3 bases and 4 bases, there was a span of 9 bases. CDR3 length: 13 residues. The CDR3, as DNA: TGTGCCAGCAGTTTGCGCCAGGGCACTGAAGCTTTCTTT. Protein product: CASSLRQGTEAFF.

This chain uses TRBV6-2 or TRBV6-3 with TRBJ2-1, with 8 bases matching TRBD1. The end of the DNA is better explained by TRBJ2-5, so the J call may be wrong. The CDR3 has 17 amino acids. The germline V gene encodes CDR1 MNHEY and CDR2 SVGEGT. The CDR3 protein is CASRALTGQGLGETQYF. CDR3 sequence (DNA): TGTGCCAGCAGAGCATTGACAGGACAGGGCTTAGGGGAGACCCAGTACTTC.